This T cell receptor beta chain was obtained from a study of blood T cell repertoires in COVID-19. Background on the study: Some COVID-19 samples were acute and others convalescent; all came from the United States, Italy and Spain.

Trimming left V 4 bases short and J 10 bases short, with 17 bases between. The CDR3 consists of 15 residues. Looked up from germline, CDR1 is SGHTA and CDR2 is FQGTGA. As processed by the authors: How many nucleated cells were present was estimated from reference gene primer amplification. TCRdb's table, derived via immunoSEQ multiplex PCR, lists solely in-frame clones and lacks some. The D gene and trimming were derived from the DNA, and the V and J assignments and clone size from that table. The sample holds 55,000 to 75,000 clones; 88% are singletons and the top ten take approximately 3.4%. The receptor was derived from a man between 50 and 59 years old with active COVID-19. The rearrangement uses TRBV7-3 and TRBJ1-6, with D maybe TRBD1 (6 bases). Sequencing was carried out using peripheral blood. In nucleotides, the CDR3 is TGTGCCAGCAGCTCCTCCACAGGGCCAAGGTCACCCCTCCACTTT. This codes for CASSSSTGPRSPLHF. Combining the CDR3 with reference TRBV7-3 and TRBJ1-6 gives the whole variable domain GAGVSQTPSNKVTEKGKYVELRCDPISGHTALYWYRQSLGQGPEFLIYFQGTGAADDSGLPNDRFFAVRPEGSVSTLKIQRTERGDSAVYLCASSSSTGPRSPLHFGNGTRLTVT.